This T cell receptor beta chain was identified during a study of T cell responses to AZD1222 COVID-19 vaccine. About the research overall: Second doses were pooled across both intervals (about 4 or about 12 weeks).

Clones were read by immunoSEQ multiplex PCR, and TCRdb kept only the in-frame ones, dropping some. The sample has around 84,000 clones; roughly 83% are singletons. Notes on this clone: Its specificity is unknown.

Whole-study findings and limits: Repertoires were obtained only post-peak T cell response. AZD1222 recipients seropositive at baseline numbered only five to seven.

J lost 6 bases, V lost 3 bases, and 6 bases had no gene match. The CDR3 is made up of 15 amino acids. Per germline, CDR1 SGHVS and CDR2 FQNEAQ. The source of this sequence is an adult in good health. The gene calls are TRBV7-8 and TRBJ2-1, with 9 bases matching TRBD1. The source was peripheral blood, collected on day 0 of AZD1222 vaccination. The CDR3 DNA follows: TGTGCCAGCAGCTTGATGATGACAGGGGGCAATGAGCAGTTCTTC. The encoded protein is CASSLMMTGGNEQFF.